The 14 T cell receptor beta chains given below trace back to one sample, sequenced in a study of T cell responses to AZD1222 COVID-19 vaccine. Using immunoSEQ multiplex PCR, the repertoire was profiled, and TCRdb retains in-frame clones only, with some absent. The sample shows some 110,000 clones, roughly 92% of them seen only once. This specimen was peripheral blood, taken 28 days after the second AZD1222 dose. The receptors were gathered from an adult who received the AZD1222 COVID-19 vaccine.

The V and J genes are TRBV5-4 and TRBJ2-7; 13 bases are a match to TRBD2. Germline lookup yields CDR1 SGHNT and CDR2 YYREEE (reference sequence). Trimming removed 4 bases from V and 2 bases from J; junction bases left unmatched: 3. The CDR3 length is 15 residues. In DNA, the CDR3 is TGTGCCAGCAGCCGGACTAGCGGGAGTACCTACGAGCAGTACTTC. Protein sequence: CASSRTSGSTYEQYF.

The J gene is TRBJ2-1, the V gene TRBV19, with D tentatively TRBD2 (6 bases). Trimming stripped 4 bases from V and 11 bases from J, with 12 bases between. Germline-derived CDR1 and CDR2 are LNHDA and SQIVND (reference sequence). The CDR3 has 12 residues. The CDR3 DNA reads as TGTGCCAGTAGTAACCTCCTAGCGCAGCAGTTCTTC. It codes for CASSNLLAQQFF.

This chain joins TRBV6-6 and TRBJ1-3, with D possibly matching TRBD1 (6 bases). Germline-derived CDR1 and CDR2 are MNHNY and SVGAGI (reference sequence). V dropped 3 bases and J dropped 0 bases, with 9 bases sitting between them. The CDR3 covers 15 residues. The CDR3 sequence: CASSYWTASGNTIYF. The CDR3 DNA reads as TGTGCCAGCAGTTATTGGACAGCCTCTGGAAACACCATATATTTT.

This rearrangement joins TRBV6-1 to TRBJ1-5; D not resolved. The CDR3 runs 14 residues. CDR1 and CDR2 from the germline V gene are MNHNS and SASEGT. The V and J ends lost 0 bases and 3 bases respectively, with 6 bases between them. The CDR3 region is CASSEAGYNQPQHF. CDR3 nucleotides: TGTGCCAGCAGTGAAGCGGGATACAATCAGCCCCAGCATTTT.

This chain connects TRBV4-1 to TRBJ1-2; D is undetermined. The CDR3 sequence is 13 residues long. Germline V CDR1 and CDR2: MGHRA, YSYEKL. The V end lost 1 base, the J end lost 10 bases, and 13 bases lay between the germline ends. CDR3 region: CASSQGRTGTYTF. The CDR3 bases are TGCGCCAGCAGCCAAGGACGGACGGGAACCTACACCTTC.

This chain uses TRBV5-1 with TRBJ2-7; D may be TRBD2 (6 bases). From germline, CDR1 is SGHRS and CDR2 YFSETQ. V was cut by 1 base and J by 5 bases, with 7 bases left in between. This CDR3 comprises 12 residues. The CDR3 loop is CASSLTSNEQYF. The CDR3 DNA reads as TGCGCCAGCAGCTTGACTAGCAACGAGCAGTACTTC.

The rearrangement links TRBV10-3 to TRBJ2-7, with a weak D call TRBD2 (6 bases). V dropped 4 bases and J dropped 2 bases, with 9 bases sitting between them. The CDR3 is made up of 13 amino acids. CDR1 and CDR2 (germline): ENHRY, SYGVKD. DNA of the CDR3: TGTGCCATCAGTGGGGGGGTTACCTACGAGCAGTACTTC. It yields the protein CAISGGVTYEQYF.

The V gene is TRBV19, the J gene TRBJ2-5; 7 nucleotides agree with TRBD2. Germline values: CDR1 LNHDA, CDR2 SQIVND (reference sequence). The trim removed 2 bases at V and 2 bases at J, leaving 5 bases unmatched. This CDR3 has 15 amino acids. The CDR3 DNA sequence: TGTGCCAGTAGTATATGGGCGGGAGAGCAAGAGACCCAGTACTTC. Its protein is CASSIWAGEQETQYF. Supplemented by reference TRBV19 and TRBJ2-5, the full variable domain reads DGGITQSPKYLFRKEGQNVTLSCEQNLNHDAMYWYRQDPGQGLRLIYYSQIVNDFQKGDIAEGYSVSREKKESFPLTVTSAQKNPTAFYLCASSIWAGEQETQYFGPGTRLLVL.

The chain carries TRBV28 and TRBJ2-6; D may be TRBD2 (5 bases). Germline lookup yields CDR1 MDHEN and CDR2 SYDVKM. The CDR3 consists of 18 residues. Trimming left V 9 bases short and J 0 bases short, with 21 bases between. In nucleotides, the CDR3 is TGTGCCAGTCTCACCCGGGGATCCTTAAGCTCTGGGGCCAACGTCCTGACTTTC. Translated, it gives CASLTRGSLSSGANVLTF.

This clone was picked up one time. The chain employs TRBV29-1 and TRBJ1-2, with a weak D call TRBD1 (5 bases). This CDR3 is 16 amino acids long. CDR1 is SQVTM and CDR2 is ANQGSEA in the germline V gene. The germline V and J ends were trimmed by 7 bases and 2 bases, with 23 bases remaining between them. This CDR3 is CSGAVRLGVGNYGYTF. The CDR3 DNA is TGCAGCGGTGCAGTACGTTTGGGGGTTGGAAACTATGGCTACACCTTC.

The chain has TRBV5-8 and TRBJ2-1; unclear D gene. Germline V gene lookup returns CDR1 SGHTS and CDR2 YDEGEE. Deletions cut 4 bases from V and 4 bases from J, with 9 bases between. The CDR3 is 13 residues long. The CDR3 DNA sequence: TGTGCCAGCAGCCACTATCGTTACAATGAGCAGTTCTTC. This sequence encodes CASSHYRYNEQFF.

The V gene is TRBV7-8, the J gene TRBJ2-3, with D tentatively TRBD2 (6 bases). The germline gives CDR1 SGHVS, CDR2 FQNEAQ. This CDR3 region has 16 residues. The ends were cut back, 6 bases at V and 2 bases at J, with 18 bases in the middle. CDR3 sequence (DNA): TGTGCCAGCAGTATAAACTCGGGACTCTCCACAGATACGCAGTATTTT. Translated: CASSINSGLSTDTQYF.

The chain joins TRBV6-5 to TRBJ2-1, with D possibly matching TRBD2 (5 bases). This CDR3 comprises 16 residues. The germline CDR1 and CDR2 sequences are MNHEY and SVGAGI. Between the trimmed V and J ends, which lost 2 bases and 7 bases, there was a span of 18 bases. CDR3 residues: CASSYGVYSAGNEQFF. As DNA, the CDR3 is TGTGCCAGCAGTTACGGAGTTTACTCCGCGGGTAATGAGCAGTTCTTC.

The chain is built from TRBV7-2 and TRBJ2-5; tentative D call: TRBD1 (5 bases). Germline V gene data show CDR1 as SGHTA and CDR2 as FQGNSA. The ends were cut back, 1 base at V and 5 bases at J, with 14 bases in the middle. The CDR3 has 15 residues. CDR3 in amino acids: CASSLVSGSTETQYF. The CDR3 DNA reads TGTGCCAGCAGCTTAGTTTCAGGGTCGACCGAGACCCAGTACTTC.